The text below deals with one T cell receptor (beta chain). As yet, its antigen is unknown. V lost 1 base and J lost 2; bases outside the gene matches: 4. The germline gives CDR1 SGHKS, CDR2 YYEKEE (reference sequence). This CDR3 has 16 amino acids. Alongside a J-beta primer mix, a sample-barcoded 5' primer served in a second PCR lasting 7 to 11 cycles. No fewer than 3 million CDR3-containing paired-end reads came from each sample. TCRdb re-analysed the 5' RACE reads in MiXCR, keeping a single row per CDR3 protein. The data hold 1.4 million or so distinct CDR3 sequences, with around 40% observed a single time. The sample originates from a study of blood T cells in healthy people across ages. General study results and limits: Higher diversity, along with more naive CD4+ cells, distinguished long-lived donors from aged donors. Researchers said unsorted PBMCs prevented a conclusive naive versus antigen-experienced comparison.

The genes are TRBV5-5 and TRBJ2-3; 10 nucleotides agree with TRBD2. The sample taken for sequencing was blood. This clonotype was obtained from a young woman in good health. CDR3 in DNA: TGTGCCAGCAGCTTGTGGCTAGCGGGGGTCACAGATACGCAGTATTTT. Translating gives CASSLWLAGVTDTQYF.